These T cell receptor beta chains were read from a single sample in a study of T-cell reconstitution after alpha-beta-depleted transplantation in children. TCRdb itself ran the PCR reads through MiXCR, one entry per CDR3 protein. The sample includes around 400,000 distinct CDR3 sequences, roughly 20% of them seen just once. The sample consisted of PBMCs from the stem cell graft donor, taken from the stem cell graft. The receptors come from a human donor who donated a stem cell graft to a child with acute myeloid leukemia. The conserved cysteine and the conserved F or W are not part of the CDR3 here. Fields, in order: V gene, J gene, CDR3 protein.

V: TRBV28; J: TRBJ2-3; CDR3: ASSFPSLAGGGDTQY
V: TRBV20-1; J: TRBJ2-3; CDR3: SADSAGTSGVGAYTDTQY
V: TRBV7-9; J: TRBJ2-1; CDR3: ASSLTGLNGNEQF
V: TRBV20-1; J: TRBJ2-7; CDR3: SARGTVTYEQY
V: TRBV29-1; J: TRBJ2-1; CDR3: SALGGDRSGYNEQF
V: TRBV20-1; J: TRBJ2-7; CDR3: SAPNSGTGEQY
V: TRBV5-1; J: TRBJ2-7; CDR3: ASSQASGLYEQY
V: TRBV5-1; J: TRBJ2-2; CDR3: ASREGTNTGELF
V: TRBV24-1; J: TRBJ2-1; CDR3: ATSEPGKGHNEQF
V: TRBV6-2/TRBV6-3; J: TRBJ1-1; CDR3: ASSYGQGRAF
V: TRBV3-1; J: TRBJ2-7; CDR3: ASSRQASSYEQH
V: TRBV6-2/TRBV6-3; J: TRBJ2-1; CDR3: ASSGTTSGTTYNEQF
V: TRBV12-3/TRBV12-4; J: TRBJ1-5; CDR3: ASSRTAIGNQPQH
V: TRBV5-1; J: TRBJ2-7; CDR3: ASSLVTAGVGPLYEQY
V: TRBV20-1; J: TRBJ1-1; CDR3: SARVPGGTTEAF
V: TRBV20-1; J: TRBJ1-2; CDR3: SASLKGWGNYGYT
V: TRBV5-1; J: TRBJ2-1; CDR3: ASTLGTSGTYNEQF
V: TRBV20-1; J: TRBJ2-3; CDR3: SARGTDTQY
V: TRBV7-2; J: TRBJ2-5; CDR3: ASMSSRQGVGETQY
V: TRBV13; J: TRBJ2-3; CDR3: ASSPKTSGRSTDTQY
V: TRBV27; J: TRBJ2-7; CDR3: ASGTRTLGQY
V: TRBV14; J: TRBJ2-7; CDR3: ASSQSGAGFYGEQY
V: TRBV29-1; J: TRBJ1-5; CDR3: SVEQGGPGQPQH
V: TRBV29-1; J: TRBJ2-1; CDR3: SVVPRTGSVNEQF
V: TRBV20-1; J: TRBJ2-5; CDR3: SASGAGGLETQY
V: TRBV12-3/TRBV12-4; J: TRBJ2-5; CDR3: ASSLGLAGGGTETQY
V: TRBV12-3/TRBV12-4; J: TRBJ2-1; CDR3: ASSPTGPYNEQF
V: TRBV29-1; J: TRBJ2-7; CDR3: SAWTSNYEQY
V: TRBV5-1; J: TRBJ2-3; CDR3: ASSLQGPPGTDTQY